The 28 T cell receptor beta chains reported below all come from one sample, sequenced in a study of blood T cell repertoires in COVID-19. Generated by immunoSEQ multiplex PCR, the TCRdb table keeps only in-frame clones and is missing some. The sample lists about 210,000 clones, around nine tenths seen once, with 7% to 7.5% in the top ten. Sequencing was carried out using PBMCs or T cells enriched from blood (not recorded which). Receptors were obtained from a man aged 25-45 years in a cohort exposed to, infected with or recovered from COVID-19 (not recorded which).

The chain uses TRBV18 and TRBJ1-2; 11 bases are a match to TRBD1. The V and J ends lost 0 bases and 7 bases, in that order; junction bases with no gene match: 10. Germline-derived CDR1 and CDR2 are KGHSH and LQKENI. CDR3 length: 17 amino acids. The CDR3 region is CASSPPFGQGAPGGYTF. CDR3 in DNA: TGTGCCAGCTCACCACCTTTTGGACAGGGGGCGCCTGGTGGCTACACCTTC.

J is TRBJ1-2 and V is TRBV5-4, with D tentatively TRBD1 (5 bases). The V gene's germline CDR1 is SGHNT and CDR2 YYREEE (reference sequence). V lost 3 bases to trimming and J lost 6 bases, with 15 bases between them. CDR3 length equals 14 residues. CDR3 sequence (DNA): TGTGCCAGCAGCTCGGGGGGGATTGCTGATGGCTACACCTTC. Protein product: CASSSGGIADGYTF.

The gene calls are TRBV28 and TRBJ2-7; no clear D gene. There are 12 residues in the CDR3. V dropped 7 bases and J dropped 3 bases, with 10 bases sitting between them. Germline V gives CDR1 MDHEN, CDR2 SYDVKM. The CDR3 loop is CASTFSNYEQYF. CDR3 DNA: TGTGCCAGCACCTTTAGTAACTACGAGCAGTACTTC.

The chain employs TRBV7-8 and TRBJ1-2, with TRBD1 matching 8 bases. Germline V gene data show CDR1 as SGHVS and CDR2 as FQNEAQ. The CDR3 loop spans 14 amino acids. V shed 5 bases and J 2 bases; nucleotides not matched to a gene: 4. The CDR3 is CASSRDRTNYGYTF. The CDR3 DNA is TGTGCCAGCAGCCGGGACAGGACGAACTATGGCTACACCTTC.

This rearrangement joins TRBV19 to TRBJ1-2, with a weak D call TRBD1 (6 bases). Germline-derived CDR1 and CDR2 are LNHDA and SQIVND (reference sequence). Between the trimmed V and J ends, which lost 2 bases and 3 bases, there was a span of 13 bases. This CDR3 contains 15 residues. CDR3 in DNA: TGTGCCAGTAGTATATCTCCAGGGGCGGACTATGGCTACACCTTC. It yields the protein CASSISPGADYGYTF.

The V call is TRBV7-3, the J call TRBJ2-2; 8 bases are a match to TRBD1. J gave up 2 bases and V 5 bases, and 4 bases lay outside the gene matches. The CDR3 has 15 amino acids. Germline V gene lookup returns CDR1 SGHTA and CDR2 FQGTGA. CDR3 residues: CASSLQGANTGELFF. In nucleotides, the CDR3 is TGTGCCAGCAGCCTCCAGGGGGCAAACACCGGGGAGCTGTTTTTT.

V usage is TRBV18 and J usage is TRBJ2-5; a possible D gene is TRBD2 (6 bases). CDR1 KGHSH and CDR2 LQKENI come from the germline V gene. The CDR3 runs 14 residues. With 4 bases removed from V and 5 bases from J, the gap between germline ends came to 14 bases. The CDR3, as DNA: TGTGCCAGCTCACGCGGGGTAGGATGGGAGACCCAGTACTTC. This translates into CASSRGVGWETQYF. Filled out from reference TRBV18 and TRBJ2-5, the complete variable domain reads NAGVMQNPRHLVRRRGQEARLRCSPMKGHSHVYWYRQLPEEGLKFMVYLQKENIIDESGMPKERFSAEFPKEGPSILRIQQVVRGDSAAYFCASSRGVGWETQYFGPGTRLLVL.

The genes are TRBV12-3 or TRBV12-4 and TRBJ1-1; TRBD1 is a possible D gene (5 bases). The CDR3 totals 11 residues. V lost 5 bases and J 9 bases, leaving 10 bases between the germline ends. CDR3 region: CASSLGAQAFF. DNA for the CDR3: TGTGCCAGCAGTCTTGGGGCTCAAGCTTTCTTT.

V usage is TRBV27 and J usage is TRBJ1-1; D is uncertain. The CDR3 totals 14 residues. Trimming pared 3 bases from V and 1 base from J, leaving 9 bases between. Germline V lookup: CDR1 MNHEY, CDR2 SMNVEV (reference sequence). The CDR3, as DNA: TGTGCCAGCAGTTTTTATTTCCCGAACACTGAAGCTTTCTTT. This codes for CASSFYFPNTEAFF.

The rearrangement uses TRBV28 and TRBJ1-4, with TRBD1 matching 11 bases. The CDR3 is 18 residues long. Germline trimming cut 4 bases from V and 0 bases from J; bases unmatched to any gene: 7. Germline CDR1 reads MDHEN; CDR2 reads SYDVKM. CDR3 region: CASSSRDRGNATNEKLFF. In DNA form, the CDR3 reads TGTGCCAGCAGTTCGCGGGACAGGGGGAATGCAACTAATGAAAAACTGTTTTTT. Full variable domain (missing parts from reference TRBV28 and TRBJ1-4): DVKVTQSSRYLVKRTGEKVFLECVQDMDHENMFWYRQDPGLGLRLIYFSYDVKMKEKGDIPEGYSVSREKKERFSLILESASTNQTSMYLCASSSRDRGNATNEKLFFGSGTQLSVL.

The genes are TRBV4-1 and TRBJ2-7; 8 bases line up with TRBD2. The CDR3 has 15 residues. V lost 4 bases, J lost 0 bases, and 5 bases stayed unmatched. Germline CDR1 MGHRA, CDR2 YSYEKL. CDR3 coding DNA: TGCGCCAGCAGCCCAACTAGCGGTTTCTCCTACGAGCAGTACTTC. It translates to CASSPTSGFSYEQYF.

This chain connects TRBV7-3 to TRBJ2-2, with D perhaps matching TRBD2 (5 bases). This CDR3 is built from 13 residues. Trimming left V 8 bases short and J 6 bases short, with 13 bases between. Per germline, CDR1 SGHTA and CDR2 FQGTGA. The CDR3 region has the DNA TGTGCCAGCTCTGTGGCGAGGGCCGGGGAGCTGTTTTTT. Protein: CASSVARAGELFF.

For the CDR3, the DNA is TGTGCCAGCAGCTCGGGACAGAGGGAGACCCAGTACTTC. Translated, it gives CASSSGQRETQYF. V gene TRBV28 combines with J gene TRBJ2-5, with TRBD1 matching over 7 bases. The ends lost 6 bases at V and 5 bases at J; junction bases unmatched: 6. Germline loops: CDR1 MDHEN, CDR2 SYDVKM. The CDR3 is 13 residues long.

This sequence joins TRBV7-2 and TRBJ2-2; D may be TRBD2 (5 bases). CDR3 length: 15 residues. Per germline, CDR1 SGHTA and CDR2 FQGNSA. The germline V and J ends were trimmed by 5 bases and 6 bases, with 16 bases remaining between them. CDR3 nucleotide sequence: TGTGCCAGCAGCCCACCGAGGGTACTGGCCGGGGAGCTGTTTTTT. It is translated as CASSPPRVLAGELFF.

The chain recombines TRBV29-1 with TRBJ1-1; maybe TRBD1 (5 bases). This CDR3 comprises 13 residues. V lost 2 bases and J lost 6, with 13 bases in between. Per germline, CDR1 SQVTM and CDR2 ANQGSEA. The chain's CDR3 is CSVELRGEPEAFF. CDR3 DNA: TGCAGCGTTGAATTACGGGGGGAGCCTGAAGCTTTCTTT.

The rearrangement joins TRBV28 to TRBJ2-2; D is uncertain. CDR3 size: 12 residues. Germline V lookup: CDR1 MDHEN, CDR2 SYDVKM. The V and J ends lost 5 bases and 5 bases respectively, with 6 bases between them. The CDR3 loop is CASSLLTGELFF. CDR3 nucleotide sequence: TGTGCCAGCAGTCTCCTAACCGGGGAGCTGTTTTTT.

V usage is TRBV7-3 and J usage is TRBJ2-1; TRBD2 aligns across 12 bases. V lost 5 bases and J lost 5; bases outside the gene matches: 4. There are 15 residues in the CDR3. CDR1 SGHTA and CDR2 FQGTGA come from the germline V gene. CDR3 DNA: TGTGCCAGCAGCCTTGGGACTAGCGGGCACAATGAGCAGTTCTTC. It specifies CASSLGTSGHNEQFF.

This clone was seen only once. The chain uses TRBV19 and TRBJ2-3; 7 bases are a match to TRBD1. This CDR3 has 14 amino acids. Germline values: CDR1 LNHDA, CDR2 SQIVND (reference sequence). Germline trimming cut 7 bases from V and 3 bases from J; bases unmatched to any gene: 7. For the CDR3, the DNA is TGTGCCAGTACCTCGAGGGGGCAGACAGATACGCAGTATTTT. Encoded protein: CASTSRGQTDTQYF. Based on the CDR3 plus reference TRBV19 and TRBJ2-3, the full variable domain is DGGITQSPKYLFRKEGQNVTLSCEQNLNHDAMYWYRQDPGQGLRLIYYSQIVNDFQKGDIAEGYSVSREKKESFPLTVTSAQKNPTAFYLCASTSRGQTDTQYFGPGTRLTVL.

This clone was seen only once. At one end, the junction sequence differs from germline, possibly due to a read error. CDR3 sequence reads: CASSHIQKTQYF. The CDR3 coding sequence is TGCGCCAGCAGCCACATCCAAAAGACCCAGTACTTC. V is TRBV4-1 and J is TRBJ2-5, with no clear D. The CDR3 extends over 12 amino acids. Germline CDR1 and CDR2: MGHRA and YSYEKL.

This sequence joins TRBV28 and TRBJ1-4; 7 nucleotides agree with TRBD1. Unmatched junction bases numbered 8, after V lost 5 bases and J lost 8 bases. There are 14 residues in the CDR3. The germline V gene encodes CDR1 MDHEN and CDR2 SYDVKM. In nucleotides, the CDR3 is TGTGCCAGCAGTGACAGGGTGGAAGGAGAAAAACTGTTTTTT. Encoded protein: CASSDRVEGEKLFF.

The chain joins TRBV29-1 to TRBJ2-1; 10 nucleotides match TRBD2. The CDR3 is 14 amino acids. J gave up 8 bases and V 6 bases, and 10 bases lay outside the gene matches. Germline V lookup: CDR1 SQVTM, CDR2 ANQGSEA. The CDR3 DNA is TGCAGCGTCGGGGGAGCGGGAGGGGCCCATGAGCAGTTCTTC. This encodes CSVGGAGGAHEQFF.

This clone appeared a few times. This sequence joins TRBV7-9 and TRBJ2-7; 10 bases line up with TRBD1. The CDR3 loop spans 14 amino acids. The V gene's germline CDR1 is SEHNR and CDR2 FQNEAQ (reference sequence). Trimming at V came to 5 bases and at J to 5 bases, leaving 6 bases not matched to a gene. CDR3 bases: TGTGCCAGCAGCGGGCGGGACAGGGGCCACGAGCAGTACTTC. Protein: CASSGRDRGHEQYF.

The chain employs TRBV4-1 and TRBJ2-7; a possible D gene is TRBD2 (6 bases). Deletions cut 2 bases from V and 3 bases from J, with 20 bases between. The CDR3 spans 17 residues. Germline lookup yields CDR1 MGHRA and CDR2 YSYEKL. The CDR3 DNA reads TGCGCCAGCAGCCAAAATCTGGGAGAAGGGAGGATCTACGAGCAGTACTTC. Translation gives CASSQNLGEGRIYEQYF.

The chain links TRBV18 to TRBJ1-1; a weak D match, TRBD1 (5 bases). V was pared by 3 bases and J by 4 bases, with 12 bases between. Germline-derived CDR1 and CDR2 are KGHSH and LQKENI. The CDR3 length is 14 residues. The CDR3 DNA is TGTGCCAGCTCACCGCGGGGGAGCGGCACTGAAGCTTTCTTT. Residues: CASSPRGSGTEAFF.

This clone has just a few counts. The DNA for the CDR3 is TGTGCCAGCAGGCAGGGCGTGGAGCAGTACTTC. It is translated as CASRQGVEQYF. V and J are TRBV27 and TRBJ2-7; D might be TRBD1 (5 bases). V lost 6 bases, J lost 7 bases, and 10 bases lay in between. The CDR3 has 11 residues. Per germline, CDR1 MNHEY and CDR2 SMNVEV (reference sequence).

The chain combines TRBV5-1 with TRBJ2-7; 9 bases map to TRBD1. CDR3 length: 18 amino acids. CDR1 is SGHRS, CDR2 YFSETQ, per germline. J lost 0 bases, V lost 0 bases, and 10 bases had no gene match. DNA of the CDR3: TGCGCCAGCAGCTTGGGGGGACAGGGATACAAACACTCCTACGAGCAGTACTTC. Its protein product is CASSLGGQGYKHSYEQYF.

This clone was counted only a few times. The chain carries TRBV6-5 and TRBJ1-5; TRBD1 matches 7 bases. Losses at the gene ends were 0 bases for V and 7 bases for J; bases not matched to a gene: 6. Germline CDR1 MNHEY, CDR2 SVGAGI. The CDR3 runs to 15 residues. CDR3 DNA sequence: TGTGCCAGCAGTTACTCGCGAACAGGGGCCCAGCCCCAGCATTTT. It codes for CASSYSRTGAQPQHF.

This clone was recorded only once. The chain uses TRBV3-1 (or the pseudogene TRBV3-2) and TRBJ1-5, with D possibly TRBD1 on 5 matching bases. CDR3 size: 12 residues. V was shortened by 5 bases and J by 7 bases, with 9 bases between the two germline ends. The germline CDR1 and CDR2 sequences are LGHDT and YNNKEL (reference sequence). CDR3 DNA: TGTGCCAGCAGCGGACACGGGCAGCCCCAGCATTTT. It codes for CASSGHGQPQHF.